This T cell receptor beta chain was captured by sequencing in a study of T-cell reconstitution after alpha-beta-depleted transplantation in children. This clonotype was seen a few times. The CDR3 has 15 residues. The germline V gene has CDR1 SQVTM and CDR2 ANQGSEA. J was trimmed by 3 bases and V by 5 bases; bases with no gene match: 12. Library preparation (for TCRbeta) was performed with unique molecular identifiers. TCRdb analysed the PCR reads with MiXCR anew, one entry per CDR3 protein. The sample has over 200,000 distinct CDR3 sequences, 8% to 9.5% seen once; the top ten hold around 6%. The rearrangement links TRBV29-1 to TRBJ1-2; 7 nucleotides match TRBD1. Material: PBMCs from the stem cell graft donor, obtained from the stem cell graft. The TCR sequence derives from a human donor who donated a stem cell graft to a child with acute lymphoblastic leukemia. This chain's CDR3 is CSVWGDGGTDYGYTF. CDR3 DNA sequence: TGCAGCGTTTGGGGGGATGGCGGGACAGACTATGGCTACACCTTC.